This T cell receptor (beta chain) was recorded in a study of T-cell reconstitution after alpha-beta-depleted transplantation in children. This clonotype came up many times. Molecular barcoding with unique molecular identifiers was used for the TCRbeta library. MiXCR was run by TCRdb on the PCR reads, yielding one entry per CDR3 protein. Of hundreds of thousands of distinct CDR3 sequences in the sample, roughly 17% were seen once. This CDR3 region has 15 residues. CDR1 SGHVS and CDR2 FQNEAQ come from the germline V gene. The V gene end was trimmed by 8 bases and the J gene end by 4 bases; junction bases not matched to a gene: 9.

The sequence was collected from a human donor who donated a stem cell graft to a child with acute myeloid leukemia. The rearrangement uses TRBV7-8 and TRBJ2-1; 9 bases agree with TRBD1. The sample in question was PBMCs from the stem cell graft donor, obtained from the stem cell graft. CDR3 amino acids: CASVPGTGSYNEQFF. CDR3 sequence (DNA): TGTGCCAGCGTCCCCGGGACAGGGTCGTACAATGAGCAGTTCTTC.